Listed below are T cell receptor beta chains from one sample, sequenced in a study of control samples from healthy donors and cancer patients. Profiling relied on immunoSEQ multiplex PCR, and the TCRdb table lists in-frame clones only, not all of them. The repertoire holds some 130,000 clones, 92% seen once, with approximately 2% in the top ten. Input material: blood. The source of these receptors is a woman aged 45-65 years in good health. Each CDR3 is given with its conserved first and last residue. The D gene is left open where the match is weak. Size is stated for part of the rows, as once, few or many counts, or as a class when the clone is expanded.

clone_size,v_call,j_call,d_call,cdr3_nt,cdr3_aa
NA,TRBV7-8,TRBJ2-1,TRBD2,TGTGCCAGCAGCCATCGGACTAGCGGGGGGAGCTCCTACAATGAGCAGTTCTTC,CASSHRTSGGSSYNEQFF
NA,TRBV27,TRBJ1-6,NA,TGTGCCAGCAGTTGGGGAAACAGACTAAATTCACCCCTCCACTTT,CASSWGNRLNSPLHF
NA,TRBV25-1,TRBJ1-1,NA,TGTGCCAGCAGTGTTAACAGGGATTACACTGAAGCTTTCTTT,CASSVNRDYTEAFF
NA,TRBV28,TRBJ2-5,NA,TGTGCCAGCAGTTTAAGTTCTGGGACCCAGTACTTC,CASSLSSGTQYF
NA,TRBV15,TRBJ2-1,TRBD2,TGTGCCACCAGCAGAGTCAGAGCGGCTAGCGGGAACAATGAGCAGTTCTTC,CATSRVRAASGNNEQFF
NA,TRBV4-1,TRBJ2-6,NA,TGCGCCAGCACGGGGGGGGCCAACGTCCTGACTTTC,CASTGGANVLTF
NA,TRBV19,TRBJ1-2,TRBD1,TGTGCCAGTAGTAGGGGAACAGGGGCTTATGGCTCGGCCTTC,CASSRGTGAYGSAF
NA,TRBV28,TRBJ1-1,TRBD1,TGTGCCAGCAGTTACATCAGGGGGCTAGCTTTCTTT,CASSYIRGLAFF
NA,TRBV18,TRBJ2-5,NA,TGTGCCAGCTCACCAACCGAAGAGACCCAGTACTTC,CASSPTEETQYF
once,TRBV6-5,TRBJ1-2,NA,TGTGCCAGCAGCCGCCACCCAGGGGTGGTATATGGCTACACCTTC,CASSRHPGVVYGYTF
NA,TRBV7-9,TRBJ2-7,NA,TGTGCCAGCAGCGCCGGGGGTAACTACGAGCAGTACTTC,CASSAGGNYEQYF
NA,TRBV30,TRBJ1-6,TRBD1,TGTGCCTGGGAGAGACAGGGGAGGTATTCACCCCTCCACTTT,CAWERQGRYSPLHF
NA,TRBV5-6,TRBJ2-2,NA,TGTGCCAGCAGCCCCACTATGACTGGGACCGGGGAGCTGTTTTTT,CASSPTMTGTGELFF